What follows is one T cell receptor beta chain and its context. This entry comes from a study of shared T cell receptors in the human thymus. Repertoires were generated with immunoSEQ multiplex PCR, while TCRdb's copy carries only in-frame clones and drops some. Among about 380,000 clones listed, roughly 94% were seen once. Germline V CDR1 and CDR2: LNHDA, SQIVND (reference sequence). The germline V and J ends were trimmed by 7 bases and 5 bases, with 12 bases remaining between them. The CDR3 length is 13 residues. V gene TRBV19 combines with J gene TRBJ1-3; the D gene is possibly TRBD1 (5 bases). The sample was thymocytes. The TCR originated in a human donor. The CDR3 here is CASKKGRRNTIYF. CDR3 bases: TGTGCCAGTAAAAAGGGGAGGCGAAACACCATATATTTT.